Each of the 26 T cell receptor delta chains below was sequenced from the same sample in a study of Vδ1+ human thymocytes. Antigen specificity for these receptors is unknown. Findings and limits, study-wide: Thymic TRG and TRD repertoires appeared highly polyclonal.

Sequences come from RNA converted to cDNA by reverse transcription. CDR3 amplicons came from multiplex PCR with pooled V-gene forward and constant-region reverse primers. TCRdb re-called the multiplex PCR reads with CATT. In the table there are over 45,000 delta-chain clones, 15% of which are singletons. Sequenced material: Vdelta1+ gamma-delta thymocytes from the thymus. The sample's subset: FACS-sorted CD3+ TCRalphabeta- TCRVdelta1+ TCRVdelta2- thymocytes. The receptors here all came from a boy under two years old who had congenital heart surgery.

This clone was observed a few times. The chain employs TRDV1 and TRDJ1; D is undetermined. V shed 2 bases and J shed 0 bases, with 10 bases lying between them. The CDR3 consists of 15 residues. CDR1 and CDR2 from the germline V gene are TSWWSYY and QGS. CDR3: CALGEVPAHTDKLIF. The CDR3 DNA sequence: TGTGCTCTTGGGGAAGTTCCCGCCCACACCGATAAACTCATCTTT.

This clone was detected only a few times. The chain links TRAV29/DV5 to TRDJ1, with 8 positions matching TRDD3. The CDR3 runs to 19 residues. V shed 0 bases and J 0 bases; nucleotides not matched to a gene: 16. Germline CDR1 is NSMFDY and CDR2 is ISSIKDK. CDR3 protein: CAASASQHLVLGDTDKLIF. Written as DNA, the CDR3 is TGTGCAGCAAGCGCGTCCCAACATCTTGTACTGGGGGACACCGATAAACTCATCTTT.

This chain uses TRDV1 with TRDJ1; D possibly corresponds to TRDD3 (6 bases). From germline, CDR1 is TSWWSYY and CDR2 QGS. This CDR3 has 21 residues. Trimming took off 3 bases at V and 0 bases at J, with 29 bases between the two ends. The CDR3 DNA follows: TGTGCTCTTGGGGACCCAGGGGTTCGGCCTACTGGGTTCCTGTACACCGATAAACTCATCTTT. Protein product: CALGDPGVRPTGFLYTDKLIF.

The chain joins TRDV1 to TRDJ1, with 10 bases lining up with TRDD3. V lost 4 bases to trimming and J lost 0 bases; unmatched junction nucleotides: 20. Germline V gene data show CDR1 as TSWWSYY and CDR2 as QGS. CDR3 length equals 21 residues. CDR3 coding DNA: TGTGCTCTTGGGGGCGGCCTTCGGTGGGGGATACCCGAAAGTAACACCGATAAACTCATCTTT. As protein: CALGGGLRWGIPESNTDKLIF.

The chain employs TRDV1 and TRDJ1, with 9 bases matching TRDD3. The CDR3 sequence is 22 residues long. The V and J ends lost 4 bases and 0 bases, in that order; junction bases with no gene match: 24. Germline loops: CDR1 TSWWSYY, CDR2 QGS. The CDR3 protein is CALGVSCVRVLGEDTYTDKLIF. CDR3 coding DNA: TGTGCTCTTGGGGTGTCGTGCGTTAGGGTACTGGGGGAGGACACGTACACCGATAAACTCATCTTT.

In this sample, this clone turned up many times. The chain has TRDV1 and TRDJ1, with 7 positions matching TRDD2. After removal of 4 bases from V and 1 base from J, the junction contained 15 bases not matched to a gene. CDR3 length equals 18 residues. CDR1 is TSWWSYY, CDR2 QGS, per germline. The chain's CDR3 is CALGVAFPTIGCTDKLIF. The CDR3, as DNA: TGTGCTCTTGGGGTCGCCTTTCCTACGATAGGGTGCACCGATAAACTCATCTTT.

This chain connects TRDV1 to TRDJ1, with 8 bases fitting TRDD3. Per germline, CDR1 TSWWSYY and CDR2 QGS. V lost 2 bases and J lost 0; bases outside the gene matches: 29. The CDR3 extends over 24 amino acids. CDR3 sequence (DNA): TGTGCTCTTGGGGAAAACTTTCCTGTACTGGGGATACTCCCGAATGAACAGTACACCGATAAACTCATCTTT. Amino acid sequence: CALGENFPVLGILPNEQYTDKLIF.

J is TRDJ1 and V is TRDV1, with D perhaps TRDD2 or TRDD3 (5 bases each). The CDR3 extends over 21 amino acids. Germline values: CDR1 TSWWSYY, CDR2 QGS. V lost 3 bases to trimming and J lost 0 bases, with 29 bases between them. CDR3 in amino acids: CALGEGSWPSSPMRYTDKLIF. The CDR3 nucleotides read TGTGCTCTTGGGGAGGGATCTTGGCCTTCATCACCCATGAGGTACACCGATAAACTCATCTTT.

A few counts support this clone. The chain has TRDV1 and TRDJ1; 7 bases agree with TRDD3. The CDR3 consists of 18 residues. From germline, CDR1 is TSWWSYY and CDR2 QGS. Losses at the gene ends were 0 bases for V and 0 bases for J; bases not matched to a gene: 10. This chain's CDR3 is CALGELSRWGKYTDKLIF. Written as DNA, the CDR3 is TGTGCTCTTGGGGAACTGTCGCGGTGGGGGAAGTACACCGATAAACTCATCTTT.

The genes are TRDV1 and TRDJ1, with TRDD3 identical over 11 bases. V lost 4 bases to trimming and J lost 5 bases; unmatched junction nucleotides: 27. This CDR3 is 22 amino acids long. Germline-derived CDR1 and CDR2 are TSWWSYY and QGS. The CDR3 DNA is TGTGCTCTTGGGGTCCGGCTCCTTCCTCGGCAACTGGGGGATAGCATAGTGGATAAACTCATCTTT. It specifies CALGVRLLPRQLGDSIVDKLIF.

This clone came up a few times. The rearrangement uses TRDV1 and TRDJ1; TRDD3 agrees at 12 bases. The length of the CDR3 is 23 residues. Germline values: CDR1 TSWWSYY, CDR2 QGS. V lost 1 base and J lost 0; bases outside the gene matches: 21. CDR3 sequence: CALGERILSPSLGDTLYTDKLIF. The CDR3 coding sequence is TGTGCTCTTGGGGAACGCATCCTAAGCCCAAGCCTGGGGGATACGCTATACACCGATAAACTCATCTTT.

The V gene is TRDV1, the J gene TRDJ1; the D gene is possibly TRDD3 (5 bases). The germline V and J ends were trimmed by 0 bases and 2 bases, with 25 bases remaining between them. This CDR3 is built from 20 residues. The germline V gene has CDR1 TSWWSYY and CDR2 QGS. This CDR3 is CALGELLIRGFQEPTDKLIF. The CDR3 bases are TGTGCTCTTGGGGAACTTTTAATCAGGGGGTTTCAGGAACCGACCGATAAACTCATCTTT.

This clone was seen a handful of times. The rearrangement uses TRDV1 and TRDJ1, with 9 bases fitting TRDD3. CDR1 and CDR2 from the germline V gene are TSWWSYY and QGS. With 7 bases clipped from V and 7 bases from J, the junction kept 19 bases outside the gene matches. The CDR3 is 17 residues long. Written as DNA, the CDR3 is TGTGCTCTTGTATACGGCCCCTTATTGGGGGATAAAGGTAAACTCATCTTT. The encoded protein is CALVYGPLLGDKGKLIF.

The chain employs TRDV1 and TRDJ1, with 10 bases fitting TRDD3. The V and J ends lost 0 bases and 7 bases, in that order; junction bases with no gene match: 20. The CDR3 has 20 amino acids. Germline CDR1 TSWWSYY, CDR2 QGS. The CDR3 DNA follows: TGTGCTCTTGGGGAACTGGCATTCCTTAAGTACTGGGGGATCGGCGGTAAACTCATCTTT. Protein: CALGELAFLKYWGIGGKLIF.

This clone was detected once. This chain links TRDV1 with TRDJ1; TRDD3 is a possible D gene (6 bases). Trimming pared 0 bases from V and 0 bases from J, leaving 17 bases between. The CDR3 has 18 residues. Germline loops: CDR1 TSWWSYY, CDR2 QGS. DNA for the CDR3: TGTGCTCTTGGGGAACTCAATAGGGGATTCTCCGACACCGATAAACTCATCTTT. Translated: CALGELNRGFSDTDKLIF.

Only a few counts were recorded for this clone. The rearrangement uses TRDV1 and TRDJ1; TRDD3 might be the D (5 bases). Between the trimmed V and J ends, which lost 2 bases and 2 bases, there was a span of 12 bases. Germline CDR1 and CDR2: TSWWSYY and QGS. The CDR3 contains 15 residues. CDR3 protein: CALGESVGYTDKLIF. The DNA for the CDR3 is TGTGCTCTTGGGGAATCAGTGGGGTATACCGATAAACTCATCTTT.

This clone has just a few counts. This chain links TRDV1 with TRDJ1; 13 bases agree with TRDD3. The CDR3 runs to 21 residues. J lost 5 bases, V lost 2 bases, and 20 bases had no gene match. Per the germline V gene, CDR1 is TSWWSYY and CDR2 is QGS. The CDR3 nucleotides are TGTGCTCTTGGGGAAAATGGCCTTCTTCTTCTTACTGGGGGATACGCGGATAAACTCATCTTT. This sequence encodes CALGENGLLLLTGGYADKLIF.

Comment on this clone: An end of the junction does not agree with germline; a read error may underlie this. In the same sample, other DNA sequences code for this CDR3. The chain employs TRDV1 and TRDJ1, with D perhaps TRDD2 (6 bases). The germline V gene encodes CDR1 TSWWSYY and CDR2 QGS. The CDR3 extends over 20 amino acids. Here the CDR3 DNA reads TGTGCCCTTGGGGAACCCTCCTACCATCGGGAAGCGTCGTACACCGATAAACTCATCTTT. Amino acid sequence: CALGEPSYHREASYTDKLIF.

This clone was seen only a few times. The chain employs TRDV1 and TRDJ1; 9 bases match TRDD2. Germline CDR1 reads TSWWSYY; CDR2 reads QGS. CDR3 length: 22 amino acids. V shed 3 bases, J shed 1 base, and the junction held 24 bases outside the gene matches. In DNA, the CDR3 is TGTGCTCTTGGGGACCCTTCCTACCGTCCCCTAAAGCTGGGGACCCCCACCGATAAACTCATCTTT. As protein: CALGDPSYRPLKLGTPTDKLIF.

The J gene is TRDJ1, the V gene TRDV1; 12 bases map to TRDD3. V lost 2 bases to trimming and J lost 0 bases; unmatched junction nucleotides: 13. The CDR3 length is 20 residues. Germline V gene data show CDR1 as TSWWSYY and CDR2 as QGS. CDR3 nucleotides: TGTGCTCTTGGGGAAATTCCGCTGGGGGATACGAGTTCTTACACCGATAAACTCATCTTT. Amino acids: CALGEIPLGDTSSYTDKLIF.

This rearrangement joins TRDV1 to TRDJ1; 9 positions agree with TRDD3. V lost 6 bases to trimming and J lost 0 bases; unmatched junction nucleotides: 20. Germline values: CDR1 TSWWSYY, CDR2 QGS. This CDR3 has 20 residues. CDR3 sequence (DNA): TGTGCTCTTGGAGGTACTCGGGACTGGGGGACGGAGTTGTACACCGATAAACTCATCTTT. Amino acid sequence: CALGGTRDWGTELYTDKLIF.

This sequence joins TRDV1 and TRDJ1; TRDD3 matches at 10 bases. With 0 bases clipped from V and 2 bases from J, the junction kept 21 bases outside the gene matches. CDR1 TSWWSYY and CDR2 QGS come from the germline V gene. This CDR3 contains 22 residues. The CDR3 protein is CALGELLISLTGGLLFTDKLIF. CDR3 sequence (DNA): TGTGCTCTTGGGGAACTACTCATCTCCCTTACTGGGGGATTATTATTTACCGATAAACTCATCTTT.

This clone was seen a handful of times. The J gene is TRDJ1, the V gene TRDV1, with D unresolved. The V end was cut by 0 bases, the J end by 0 bases, with 32 bases between. This CDR3 is built from 23 residues. Germline assignment: CDR1 TSWWSYY and CDR2 QGS. The CDR3 sequence is CALGELKKGPLAQFPPYTDKLIF. CDR3 nucleotide sequence: TGTGCTCTTGGGGAACTGAAGAAAGGGCCCCTAGCGCAATTTCCCCCGTACACCGATAAACTCATCTTT.

This clone was seen more than once but under ten times. The chain couples TRDV1 to TRDJ1; D may be TRDD3 (7 bases). V was shortened by 4 bases and J by 0 bases, with 36 bases between the two germline ends. CDR3 length equals 23 residues. Germline lookup yields CDR1 TSWWSYY and CDR2 QGS. The CDR3 nucleotides are TGTGCTCTTGGGGCACGAACGACTTTCCTAGGCCCTTACTGGGGACCGCACACCGATAAACTCATCTTT. It encodes CALGARTTFLGPYWGPHTDKLIF.

This clone came up a few times. The V and J genes are TRDV1 and TRDJ1; TRDD3 aligns across 8 bases. The ends lost 0 bases at V and 0 bases at J; junction bases unmatched: 15. The CDR3 runs to 20 residues. Germline V CDR1 and CDR2: TSWWSYY, QGS. This CDR3 reads CALGELRGYWGFWYTDKLIF. In DNA form, the CDR3 reads TGTGCTCTTGGGGAACTTAGGGGGTACTGGGGGTTCTGGTACACCGATAAACTCATCTTT.

This clone was counted between two and nine times. The chain is built from TRDV1 and TRDJ1, with D hard to call. Trimming took off 1 base at V and 0 bases at J, with 9 bases between the two ends. The CDR3 loop spans 15 amino acids. CDR1 is TSWWSYY and CDR2 is QGS in the germline V gene. The CDR3: CALGERAIYTDKLIF. The CDR3 DNA follows: TGTGCTCTTGGGGAACGCGCAATCTACACCGATAAACTCATCTTT.